This T cell receptor beta chain was sequenced for a study of tumor-infiltrating lymphocytes in primary liver carcinoma. Study-level background: Patients had primary liver carcinoma treated by surgical resection.

A single count supports this clonotype. Since a much larger clone is just one base distant, this may be a read error. CDR1 and CDR2 from the germline V gene are WSHSY and SAAADI. The CDR3 loop spans 15 amino acids. Deletions cut 7 bases from V and 3 bases from J, with 18 bases between. Alongside blood RNA obtained from unsorted whole blood, germline DNA was also extracted. Production of TCR beta cDNA used around 460 ng total RNA together with a constant-region primer. Libraries of TCR beta came from three nested multiplex PCR rounds with slightly modified ARM-PCR. TRBV1-TRBV30 forward primers paired with a C-beta reverse primer were used in the first two PCR rounds, which ran about 11 cycles each. From the multiplex PCR reads, TCRdb called clonotypes with MiXCR, one entry per CDR3 protein. The sample has some 320,000 distinct CDR3 sequences, roughly 60% seen once; the top ten hold around 9.5%.

This sequence was found in a man aged 35 to 55 with primary liver carcinoma and hepatitis B virus infection. The sequencing sample was made of peripheral blood. The rearrangement uses TRBV10-2 and TRBJ2-5; D unresolved. CDR3 in amino acids: CASTPRPAIEETQYF. The CDR3 DNA reads TGCGCCAGCACACCCAGGCCTGCGATAGAAGAGACCCAGTACTTC.